This T cell receptor beta chain originates from a study of T cells in Graves' hyperthyroidism and ophthalmopathy. Findings of the study overall: Stable hyperthyroidism was told apart from ophthalmopathy by a model built on 13 V-J features.

With 6 bases removed from V and 7 bases from J, the gap between germline ends came to 15 bases. The CDR3 is made up of 13 amino acids. Germline CDR1 reads MDHEN; CDR2 reads SYDVKM. Amplification targeted TCR beta CDR3 regions from RNA transcripts. First-round RT-PCR targeting the TCR CDR3 was performed with the HTBI primer set. TCRdb re-analysed the multiplex PCR reads in MiXCR, keeping a single row per CDR3 protein. Here the sample spans around 340,000 distinct CDR3 sequences, more than 11% being singletons. In its sample, this clonotype was seen many times. Its antigen is currently unknown. Sequencing was performed on blood. The sequence came from a woman aged 30 to 39 with Graves' hyperthyroidism. V is TRBV28 and J is TRBJ1-2; no clear D gene. The CDR3 coding sequence is TGTGCCAGCAGCTCCGGACTGTCTCCTGGCTACACCTTC. Amino acid sequence: CASSSGLSPGYTF.